This TCR beta chain was documented in a study of pediatric ulcerative colitis. Study-level information: Ulcerative colitis patients had pancolitis or left-sided colitis, with confirming histology.

The V gene's germline CDR1 is SGHRS and CDR2 YFSETQ. V dropped 2 bases and J dropped 2 bases, with 8 bases sitting between them. This CDR3 comprises 13 residues. Of note for this clone: Its antigen remains unidentified.

The assay was run at survey level. Measured with immunoSEQ multiplex PCR; TCRdb has only the in-frame clones, and not every one. The sample has 35,000 to 45,000 clones, about 75% seen once. During colonoscopy, one to two rectal pinch biopsies were collected. Ulcerative colitis patients received no immunosuppressive medication before the diagnostic colonoscopy. Study-wide findings and caveats: Blood-rectal clonal overlap within each person was significantly higher in ulcerative colitis patients than controls.

Sequencing input: gut tissue. The chain couples TRBV5-1 to TRBJ2-7; unclear D gene. This clonotype was obtained from a boy aged 5-17 years with severe ulcerative colitis. Here the CDR3 reads CASSFEPPYEQYF. CDR3 bases: TGCGCCAGCAGCTTCGAACCTCCCTACGAGCAGTACTTC.